The next 25 T cell receptor beta chains were all read from a single sample in a study of cytomegalovirus exposure and HLA in healthy donors. 60 Vbeta and 13 Jbeta primers were used in PCR. This table comes from immunoSEQ multiplex PCR, and its TCRdb copy is limited to in-frame clones, with some not included. The repertoire consists of under 250,000 clones, with 70% to 80% occurring once and the leading ten covering nearly 4.5%. The sample comprised PBMCs. The receptor source for this set is a woman between 25 and 40 years old in good health and CMV-seropositive.

The V call is TRBV9, the J call TRBJ2-6; TRBD1 aligns across 7 bases. Trimming cost V 2 bases and J 3 bases; bases outside gene matches: 8. The CDR3 covers 17 residues. CDR1 and CDR2 (germline): SGDLS, YYNGEE. The CDR3, as DNA: TGTGCCAGCAGCGTTTCTGGGACAGCTGTTGGGGCCAACGTCCTGACTTTC. Protein product: CASSVSGTAVGANVLTF.

V and J are TRBV5-4 and TRBJ2-1, with 9 bases aligning to TRBD2. Trimming cost V 0 bases and J 7 bases; bases outside gene matches: 5. The CDR3 runs 15 residues. Germline CDR1 SGHNT, CDR2 YYREEE (reference sequence). The CDR3 protein is CASSLEAGGWNEQFF. In DNA form, the CDR3 reads TGTGCCAGCAGCTTGGAAGCGGGGGGCTGGAATGAGCAGTTCTTC.

The chain employs TRBV7-9 and TRBJ2-7; 9 bases map to TRBD1. Germline lookup yields CDR1 SEHNR and CDR2 FQNEAQ (reference sequence). This CDR3 spans 12 amino acids. The junction had 5 bases not matched to a gene; V was cut back by 11 bases and J by 3 bases. The DNA of the CDR3 is TGTGCCTCCCAGGGACAGGGCTACGAGCAGTACTTC. Translation gives CASQGQGYEQYF.

The V call is TRBV30, the J call TRBJ1-4; 7 bases line up with TRBD1. CDR1 GTSNPN and CDR2 SVGIG come from the germline V gene (reference sequence). The V and J ends lost 3 bases and 6 bases, in that order; junction bases with no gene match: 4. This CDR3 comprises 13 residues. For the CDR3, the DNA is TGTGCCTGGAGGGATACAGGGGATGAAAAACTGTTTTTT. Its translation is CAWRDTGDEKLFF.

By proportion, this clone is medium-sized (0.01 to 0.1%). The V gene is TRBV7-9, the J gene TRBJ1-1; no reliable D call. Germline V gives CDR1 SEHNR, CDR2 FQNEAQ (reference sequence). The CDR3 is 12 residues long. Trimming removed 9 bases at V and 1 base at J, with 9 bases between. CDR3 bases: TGTGCCAGTCAGGCAGGGAACACTGAAGCTTTCTTT. Its protein is CASQAGNTEAFF.

The chain couples TRBV4-3 to TRBJ2-3; 10 nucleotides match TRBD2. V dropped 4 bases and J dropped 4; count of bases not matched to a gene: 2. CDR3 size: 14 residues. Germline lookup yields CDR1 LGHNA and CDR2 YSLEER. For the CDR3, the DNA is TGCGCCAGCAGCCCCCTAGCGGGAGCAGATACGCAGTATTTT. Translated, it gives CASSPLAGADTQYF.

V and J are TRBV7-9 and TRBJ2-1; tentatively, D is TRBD2 (5 bases). The CDR3 runs to 14 residues. V was pared by 5 bases and J by 7 bases, with 15 bases between. The germline V gene encodes CDR1 SEHNR and CDR2 FQNEAQ (reference sequence). CDR3 residues: CASSGWVGVNEQFF. The CDR3 DNA reads TGTGCCAGCAGCGGGTGGGTCGGGGTAAATGAGCAGTTCTTC.

This clone has only a few counts. The rearrangement joins TRBV4-3 to TRBJ2-7; 9 bases are shared with TRBD1. From germline, CDR1 is LGHNA and CDR2 YSLEER. Trimming cost V 5 bases and J 2 bases; bases outside gene matches: 4. The CDR3 loop spans 14 amino acids. In DNA, the CDR3 is TGCGCCAGCAGCTACGACAGGGGGGCCTACGAGCAGTACTTC. This encodes CASSYDRGAYEQYF.

The chain combines TRBV2 with TRBJ1-5, with 9 nucleotides matching TRBD1. There are 15 residues in the CDR3. V lost 8 bases and J lost 7; bases outside the gene matches: 12. Germline loops: CDR1 SNHLY, CDR2 FYNNEI. The CDR3 protein is CASDQDRGREQPQHF. CDR3 bases: TGTGCCAGCGACCAGGACAGGGGACGGGAACAGCCCCAGCATTTT. Based on the CDR3 plus reference TRBV2 and TRBJ1-5, the full variable domain is EPEVTQTPSHQVTQMGQEVILRCVPISNHLYFYWYRQILGQKVEFLVSFYNNEISEKSEIFDDQFSVERPDGSNFTLKIRSTKLEDSAMYFCASDQDRGREQPQHFGDGTRLSIL.

The chain is built from TRBV7-2 and TRBJ2-1; no reliable D call. V was pared by 6 bases and J by 3 bases, with 3 bases between. CDR3 length: 11 residues. CDR1 and CDR2 (germline): SGHTA, FQGNSA. CDR3: CASSYYNEQFF. The CDR3 DNA reads TGTGCCAGCAGTTACTACAATGAGCAGTTCTTC. Using reference TRBV7-2 and TRBJ2-1 for the parts outside the CDR3, the full variable domain is GAGVSQSPSNKVTEKGKDVELRCDPISGHTALYWYRQSLGQGLEFLIYFQGNSAPDKSGLPSDRFSAERTGGSVSTLTIQRTQQEDSAVYLCASSYYNEQFFGPGTRLTVL.

The chain combines TRBV6-1 with TRBJ1-1, with D perhaps TRBD1 (5 bases). Germline assignment: CDR1 MNHNS and CDR2 SASEGT. This CDR3 comprises 14 residues. V was trimmed by 6 bases and J by 4 bases, leaving 15 bases between them. CDR3 sequence reads: CASRSPRGGTEAFF. CDR3 DNA: TGTGCCAGCAGAAGTCCCCGGGGGGGCACTGAAGCTTTCTTT.

The chain links TRBV4-1 to TRBJ2-3, with 10 bases matching TRBD2. The CDR3 covers 18 residues. V lost 3 bases, J lost 2 bases, and 11 bases stayed unmatched. Germline CDR1 reads MGHRA; CDR2 reads YSYEKL. CDR3 coding DNA: TGCGCCAGCAGCCAGACGACCGGGACTAGCGAAGACACAGATACGCAGTATTTT. Translating gives CASSQTTGTSEDTDTQYF.

Only one count was recorded for this clone. The chain joins TRBV2 to TRBJ1-4; 7 positions match TRBD1. CDR3 length: 17 residues. Germline V gene data show CDR1 as SNHLY and CDR2 as FYNNEI. Unmatched junction bases numbered 14, after V lost 2 bases and J lost 8 bases. Written as DNA, the CDR3 is TGTGCCAGCAGTGAATATGGGTCCGGGACAGACAGGGAAAAACTGTTTTTT. This codes for CASSEYGSGTDREKLFF.

This chain uses TRBV13 with TRBJ1-2; 8 bases align to TRBD1. The germline CDR1 and CDR2 sequences are PRHDT and FYEKMQ (reference sequence). Losses at the gene ends were 0 bases for V and 3 bases for J; bases not matched to a gene: 0. This CDR3 contains 14 residues. DNA for the CDR3: TGTGCCAGCAGCTTAGGGACAGGGGACTATGGCTACACCTTC. It yields the protein CASSLGTGDYGYTF.

J is TRBJ2-5 and V is TRBV11-2; TRBD2 agrees at 12 bases. The CDR3 spans 16 residues. V lost 1 base and J lost 5; bases outside the gene matches: 5. The germline gives CDR1 SGHAT, CDR2 FQNNGV. The CDR3 spells CASSLVRLAGGETQYF. The CDR3 coding sequence is TGTGCCAGCAGCTTAGTAAGGCTAGCGGGAGGGGAGACCCAGTACTTC. The full variable domain, its missing parts supplied by reference TRBV11-2 and TRBJ2-5, is EAGVAQSPRYKIIEKRQSVAFWCNPISGHATLYWYQQILGQGPKLLIQFQNNGVVDDSQLPKDRFSAERLKGVDSTLKIQPAKLEDSAVYLCASSLVRLAGGETQYFGPGTRLLVL.

The chain recombines TRBV6-6 with TRBJ1-3; 8 bases align to TRBD1. The germline gives CDR1 MNHNY, CDR2 SVGAGI (reference sequence). V was pared by 6 bases and J by 3 bases, with 7 bases of the junction left unmatched. The CDR3 is made up of 15 amino acids. The CDR3 sequence: CASSLQGALGNTIYF. The CDR3 DNA sequence: TGTGCCAGCAGCCTGCAGGGGGCCCTTGGAAACACCATATATTTT.

V and J are TRBV29-1 and TRBJ2-5, with TRBD1 as a possible D gene (5 bases). Per the germline V gene, CDR1 is SQVTM and CDR2 is ANQGSEA. V dropped 4 bases and J dropped 5 bases, with 11 bases sitting between them. The CDR3 consists of 12 residues. The CDR3: CSVGTPTETQYF. The CDR3 DNA reads as TGCAGCGTTGGGACACCCACGGAGACCCAGTACTTC.

The chain carries TRBV6-6 and TRBJ1-1; D is unclear. Looked up from germline, CDR1 is MNHNY and CDR2 is SVGAGI (reference sequence). V was clipped by 8 bases and J by 0 bases, with 4 bases between them. The CDR3 runs to 11 residues. The CDR3 sequence: CASLVNTEAFF. DNA of the CDR3: TGTGCCAGCCTTGTGAACACTGAAGCTTTCTTT.

This clone occurred a few times. This rearrangement joins TRBV9 to TRBJ2-1; possibly TRBD2 for D (5 bases). Germline assignment: CDR1 SGDLS and CDR2 YYNGEE. The CDR3 has 17 amino acids. Trimming took off 2 bases at V and 1 base at J, with 16 bases between the two ends. The CDR3 is CASSVSSSGRSYNEQFF. The CDR3 bases are TGTGCCAGCAGCGTTTCCTCTTCTGGGAGATCCTACAATGAGCAGTTCTTC. The complete variable domain, with remaining parts taken from reference TRBV9 and TRBJ2-1, reads DSGVTQTPKHLITATGQRVTLRCSPRSGDLSVYWYQQSLDQGLQFLIQYYNGEERAKGNILERFSAQQFPDLHSELNLSSLELGDSALYFCASSVSSSGRSYNEQFFGPGTRLTVL.

The V gene is TRBV18, the J gene TRBJ1-2, with D tentatively TRBD1 (5 bases). The CDR3 length is 14 residues. Germline assignment: CDR1 KGHSH and CDR2 LQKENI. V lost 0 bases and J lost 8, with 13 bases in between. DNA of the CDR3: TGTGCCAGCTCACCACCCCCAGGGAACCGCGGCTACACCTTC. It encodes CASSPPPGNRGYTF.

The chain couples TRBV27 to TRBJ2-4, with D possibly TRBD1 on 5 matching bases. The CDR3 contains 15 residues. Trimming pared 5 bases from V and 6 bases from J, leaving 17 bases between. Germline lookup yields CDR1 MNHEY and CDR2 SMNVEV (reference sequence). The CDR3 protein is CASSVAWGQRNIQYF. In DNA, the CDR3 is TGTGCCAGCAGTGTAGCCTGGGGCCAGAGAAACATTCAGTACTTC.

This chain connects TRBV5-1 to TRBJ1-1; D remains unclear. CDR3 length: 12 residues. V gave up 3 bases and J gave up 1 base, with 4 bases separating them. CDR1 and CDR2 (germline): SGHRS, YFSETQ. CDR3 loop: CASSSGNTEAFF. CDR3 bases: TGCGCCAGCAGCTCCGGGAACACTGAAGCTTTCTTT.

The chain recombines TRBV11-3 with TRBJ2-5; 7 bases line up with TRBD1. V lost 4 bases, J lost 3 bases, and 5 bases stayed unmatched. Germline CDR1 is SGHNT and CDR2 is YENEEA. The CDR3 loop spans 14 amino acids. CDR3 amino acids: CASSSHDREETQYF. The CDR3 bases are TGTGCCAGCAGCTCCCACGACAGGGAAGAGACCCAGTACTTC.

The chain couples TRBV18 to TRBJ2-3, with TRBD2 identical over 7 bases. This CDR3 is built from 14 residues. The V gene's germline CDR1 is KGHSH and CDR2 LQKENI. J lost 4 bases, V lost 3 bases, and 4 bases had no gene match. The CDR3: CASSPSSGADTQYF. CDR3 DNA: TGTGCCAGCTCACCCTCTAGCGGAGCAGATACGCAGTATTTT.

The chain carries TRBV29-1 and TRBJ2-5; tentatively, D is TRBD2 (5 bases). The CDR3 runs 14 residues. V lost 3 bases and J 4 bases, leaving 15 bases between the germline ends. The germline gives CDR1 SQVTM, CDR2 ANQGSEA. This CDR3 reads CSVDLGSGLETQYF. The CDR3 coding sequence is TGCAGCGTTGATCTGGGCAGCGGCCTAGAGACCCAGTACTTC.